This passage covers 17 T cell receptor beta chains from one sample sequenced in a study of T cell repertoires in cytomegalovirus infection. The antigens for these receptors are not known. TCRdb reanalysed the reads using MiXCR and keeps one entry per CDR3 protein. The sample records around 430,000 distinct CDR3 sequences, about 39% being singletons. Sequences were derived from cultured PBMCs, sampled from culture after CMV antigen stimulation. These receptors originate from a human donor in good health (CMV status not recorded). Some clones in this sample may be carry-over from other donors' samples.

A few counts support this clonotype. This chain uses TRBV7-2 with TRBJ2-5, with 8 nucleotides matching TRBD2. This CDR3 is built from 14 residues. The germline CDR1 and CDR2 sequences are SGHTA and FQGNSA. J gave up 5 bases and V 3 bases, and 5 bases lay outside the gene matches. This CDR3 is CASSFTSGGETQYF. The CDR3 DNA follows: TGTGCCAGCAGCTTTACTAGCGGTGGGGAGACCCAGTACTTC.

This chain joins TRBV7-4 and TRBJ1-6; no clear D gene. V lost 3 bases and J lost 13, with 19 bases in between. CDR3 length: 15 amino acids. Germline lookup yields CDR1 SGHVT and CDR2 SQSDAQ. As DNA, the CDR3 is TGTGCCAGCAGCTTTCCCGTGTCGGGAGTGGAGCCCCTCCACTTT. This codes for CASSFPVSGVEPLHF.

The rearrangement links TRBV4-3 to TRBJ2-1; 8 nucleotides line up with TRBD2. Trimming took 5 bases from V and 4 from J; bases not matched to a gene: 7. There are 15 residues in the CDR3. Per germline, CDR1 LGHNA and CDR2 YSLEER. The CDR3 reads CASSIRLARYNEQFF. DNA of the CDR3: TGCGCCAGCAGCATTCGACTAGCGCGTTACAATGAGCAGTTCTTC.

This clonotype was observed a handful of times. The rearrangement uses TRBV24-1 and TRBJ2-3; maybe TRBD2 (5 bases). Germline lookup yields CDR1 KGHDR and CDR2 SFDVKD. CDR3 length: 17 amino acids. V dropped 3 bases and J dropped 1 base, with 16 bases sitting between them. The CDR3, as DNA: TGTGCCACCAGTGATAGGACTCCGAGGTCGGGCACAGATACGCAGTATTTT. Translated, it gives CATSDRTPRSGTDTQYF.

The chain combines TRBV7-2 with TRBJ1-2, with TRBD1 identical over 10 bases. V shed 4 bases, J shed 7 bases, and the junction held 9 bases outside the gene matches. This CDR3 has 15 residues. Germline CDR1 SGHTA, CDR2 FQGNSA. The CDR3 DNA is TGTGCCAGCAGCTCCCCCGGACAGGGGGGATTTGGCTACACCTTC. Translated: CASSSPGQGGFGYTF.

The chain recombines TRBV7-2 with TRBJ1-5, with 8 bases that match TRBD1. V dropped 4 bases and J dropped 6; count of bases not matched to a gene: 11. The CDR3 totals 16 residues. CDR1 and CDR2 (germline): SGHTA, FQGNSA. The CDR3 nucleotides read TGTGCCAGCAGCTCTTCCCAGACAGGGGCAGGTCAGCCCCAGCATTTT. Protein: CASSSSQTGAGQPQHF.

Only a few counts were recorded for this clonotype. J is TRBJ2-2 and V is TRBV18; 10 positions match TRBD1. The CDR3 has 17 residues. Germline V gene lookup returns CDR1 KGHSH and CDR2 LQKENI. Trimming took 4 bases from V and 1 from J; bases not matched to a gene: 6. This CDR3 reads CASSHYRTGGNTGELFF. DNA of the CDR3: TGTGCCAGCTCACACTACCGGACAGGGGGGAACACCGGGGAGCTGTTTTTT.

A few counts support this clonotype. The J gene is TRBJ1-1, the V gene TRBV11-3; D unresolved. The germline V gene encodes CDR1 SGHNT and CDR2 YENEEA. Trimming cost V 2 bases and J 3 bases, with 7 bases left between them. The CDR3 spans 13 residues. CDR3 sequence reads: CASSLTPDTEAFF. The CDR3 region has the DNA TGTGCCAGCAGCTTAACACCCGACACTGAAGCTTTCTTT.

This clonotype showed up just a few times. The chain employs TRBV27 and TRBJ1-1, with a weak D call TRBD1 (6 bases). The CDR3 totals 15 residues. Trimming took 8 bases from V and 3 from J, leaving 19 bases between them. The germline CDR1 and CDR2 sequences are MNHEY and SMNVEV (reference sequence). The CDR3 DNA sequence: TGTGCCAGCCGTCGAGGGGGGAGGGGGGACACTGAAGCTTTCTTT. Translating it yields CASRRGGRGDTEAFF.

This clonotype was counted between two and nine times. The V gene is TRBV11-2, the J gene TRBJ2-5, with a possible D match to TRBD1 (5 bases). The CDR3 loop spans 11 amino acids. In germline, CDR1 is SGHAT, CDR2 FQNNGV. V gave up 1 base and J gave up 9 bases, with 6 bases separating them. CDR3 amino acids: CASSLGRAQYF. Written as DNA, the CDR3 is TGTGCCAGCAGCTTAGGCAGGGCCCAGTACTTC.

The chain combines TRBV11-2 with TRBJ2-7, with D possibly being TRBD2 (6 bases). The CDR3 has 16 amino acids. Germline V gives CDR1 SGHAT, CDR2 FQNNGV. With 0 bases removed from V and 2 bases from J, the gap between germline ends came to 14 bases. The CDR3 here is CASSLDPGGGTYEQYF. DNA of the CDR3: TGTGCCAGCAGCTTAGATCCTGGGGGAGGAACCTACGAGCAGTACTTC.

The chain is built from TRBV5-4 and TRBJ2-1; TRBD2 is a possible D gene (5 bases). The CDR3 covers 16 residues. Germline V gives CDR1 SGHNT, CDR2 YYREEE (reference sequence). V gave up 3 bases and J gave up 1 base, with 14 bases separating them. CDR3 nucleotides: TGTGCCAGCAGCTACGGCCCGAGGGAGTCCTACAATGAGCAGTTCTTC. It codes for CASSYGPRESYNEQFF. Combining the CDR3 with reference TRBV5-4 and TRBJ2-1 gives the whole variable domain ETGVTQSPTHLIKTRGQQVTLRCSSQSGHNTVSWYQQALGQGPQFIFQYYREEENGRGNFPPRFSGLQFPNYSSELNVNALELDDSALYLCASSYGPRESYNEQFFGPGTRLTVL.

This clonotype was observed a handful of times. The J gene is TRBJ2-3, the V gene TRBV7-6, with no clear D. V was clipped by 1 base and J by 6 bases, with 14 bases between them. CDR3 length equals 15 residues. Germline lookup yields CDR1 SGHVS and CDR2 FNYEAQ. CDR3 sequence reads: CASSLVPAADDTQYF. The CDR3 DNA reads TGTGCCAGCAGCTTAGTACCCGCGGCAGACGATACGCAGTATTTT.

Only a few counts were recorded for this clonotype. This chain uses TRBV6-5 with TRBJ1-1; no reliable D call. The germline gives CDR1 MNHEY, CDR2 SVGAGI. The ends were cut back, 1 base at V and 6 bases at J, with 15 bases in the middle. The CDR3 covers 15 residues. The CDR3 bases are TGTGCCAGCAGTTACTACGCAGACCTTAGCGCTGAAGCTTTCTTT. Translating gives CASSYYADLSAEAFF.

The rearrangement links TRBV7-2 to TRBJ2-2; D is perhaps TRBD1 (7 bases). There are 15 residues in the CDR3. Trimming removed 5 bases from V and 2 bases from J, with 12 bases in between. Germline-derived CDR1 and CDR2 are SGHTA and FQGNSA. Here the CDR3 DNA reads TGTGCCAGCAGCGAGCAGGGGGGAAACACCGGGGAGCTGTTTTTT. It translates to CASSEQGGNTGELFF.

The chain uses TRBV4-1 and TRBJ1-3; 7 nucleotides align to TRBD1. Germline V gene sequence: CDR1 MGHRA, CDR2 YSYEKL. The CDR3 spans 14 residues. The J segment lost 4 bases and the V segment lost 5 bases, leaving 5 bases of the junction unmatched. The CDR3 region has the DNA TGCGCCAGCAGCACTCGGGGACAGGGAAACACCATATATTTT. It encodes CASSTRGQGNTIYF.

The CDR3 DNA reads TGTGCCAGTACCCCGGGACGGATCTATAATTCACCCCTCCACTTT. It translates to CASTPGRIYNSPLHF. The chain links TRBV19 to TRBJ1-6; maybe TRBD1 (5 bases). CDR1 is LNHDA and CDR2 is SQIVND in the germline V gene (reference sequence). The CDR3 extends over 15 amino acids. The V and J ends lost 7 bases and 3 bases respectively, with 13 bases between them.